The 11 T cell receptor beta chains listed next were all sequenced from one sample in a study of T cells after yellow fever vaccination. TCRdb processed the 5' RACE reads anew with MiXCR; each CDR3 protein has one entry. The sample has about 60,000 distinct CDR3 sequences; approximately 7.7% are singletons. The source material was CD8+ T cells sorted from PBMCs, sampled on the day of the first yellow fever vaccination. These receptors originate from a man aged 18 to 30 who received the YFV17D yellow fever vaccine.

This clonotype appeared a few times. This chain links TRBV11-2 with TRBJ2-6; unclear D gene. CDR3 length: 18 amino acids. V dropped 1 base and J dropped 0 bases, with 13 bases sitting between them. CDR1 is SGHAT and CDR2 is FQNNGV in the germline V gene. DNA for the CDR3: TGTGCCAGCAGCTTAGGGTGGGCACCTCGCTCTGGGGCCAACGTCCTGACTTTC. This encodes CASSLGWAPRSGANVLTF.

The chain couples TRBV9 to TRBJ2-5, with D maybe TRBD2 (5 bases). The length of the CDR3 is 15 residues. Trimming cost V 3 bases and J 9 bases, with 21 bases left between them. Germline values: CDR1 SGDLS, CDR2 YYNGEE. The CDR3 here is CASSDSGALGVAQYF. The CDR3 region has the DNA TGTGCCAGCAGCGATTCCGGAGCCCTCGGGGTGGCCCAGTACTTC.

V and J are TRBV7-8 and TRBJ1-4; 10 bases align to TRBD1. Germline CDR1 reads SGHVS; CDR2 reads FQNEAQ. J gave up 8 bases and V 5 bases, and 5 bases lay outside the gene matches. There are 14 residues in the CDR3. The CDR3 region has the DNA TGTGCCAGCAGCCCGACAGGGGGCTGGGAAAAACTGTTTTTT. Residues: CASSPTGGWEKLFF.

J is TRBJ2-7 and V is TRBV5-1; D might be TRBD1 or TRBD2, each matching 6 bases. Germline lookup yields CDR1 SGHRS and CDR2 YFSETQ. The CDR3 consists of 15 residues. Trimming removed 4 bases at V and 0 bases at J, with 14 bases between. The CDR3 here is CASSGGTFSSYEQYF. The CDR3 DNA reads as TGCGCCAGCAGCGGCGGGACATTTTCCTCCTACGAGCAGTACTTC.

The V gene is TRBV6-2 or TRBV6-3, the J gene TRBJ2-7; 9 positions match TRBD2. The CDR3 loop spans 18 amino acids. The V segment lost 0 bases and the J segment 0 bases; nucleotides outside the gene matches: 9. Germline V CDR1 and CDR2: MNHEY, SVGEGT. The CDR3 nucleotides are TGTGCCAGCAGTTACTCCCCTATCGCGGGGGGGCCCTCCTACGAGCAGTACTTC. Translating it yields CASSYSPIAGGPSYEQYF.

This clonotype was detected many times. This chain joins TRBV11-1 and TRBJ2-1; D gene unclear. The CDR3 is 11 residues long. With 5 bases removed from V and 2 bases from J, the gap between germline ends came to 1 base. Per germline, CDR1 SGHAT and CDR2 FQDESV (reference sequence). Written as DNA, the CDR3 is TGTGCCAGCAGCGCCTACAATGAGCAGTTCTTC. Residues: CASSAYNEQFF.

This sequence joins TRBV10-3 and TRBJ2-7; D remains ambiguous. Germline CDR1 is ENHRY and CDR2 is SYGVKD. The CDR3 consists of 13 residues. V was clipped by 4 bases and J by 1 base, with 8 bases between them. The CDR3 DNA reads as TGTGCCATCAGTGCGGCAGAATCCTACGAGCAGTACGTC. Its protein product is CAISAAESYEQYV.

The V gene is TRBV5-5, the J gene TRBJ2-1; D is undetermined. The CDR3 totals 14 residues. The V and J ends lost 8 bases and 5 bases respectively, with 17 bases between them. The germline gives CDR1 SGHKS, CDR2 YYEKEE (reference sequence). The CDR3 bases are TGTGCCAGGAGCCCCGGGCGACGGCACAATGAGCAGTTCTTC. Its translation: CARSPGRRHNEQFF.

The table lists this clonotype with a few counts. CDR3 residues: CSARERTSSGANVLTF. The CDR3 nucleotides read TGCAGTGCTAGAGAGAGGACGAGCTCTGGGGCCAACGTCCTGACTTTC. The rearrangement uses TRBV20-1 and TRBJ2-6; D ambiguous. The germline CDR1 and CDR2 sequences are DFQATT and SNEGSKA (reference sequence). Trimming cost V 0 bases and J 0 bases, with 9 bases left between them. This CDR3 region has 16 residues.

This clonotype has at least ten counts. The chain employs TRBV20-1 and TRBJ2-7; the match to TRBD1 covers 8 bases. This CDR3 region has 12 residues. Unmatched junction bases numbered 7, after V lost 5 bases and J lost 7 bases. Germline values: CDR1 DFQATT, CDR2 SNEGSKA (reference sequence). This CDR3 reads CSAGRTGFEQYF. The CDR3 DNA reads as TGCAGTGCTGGACGGACAGGGTTTGAGCAGTACTTC.

This clonotype was seen a handful of times. The CDR3 DNA sequence: TGTGCCAGCAGCTTAGAATACGAGCAGTTCTTC. This sequence encodes CASSLEYEQFF. This chain joins TRBV7-2 and TRBJ2-1; D remains ambiguous. V was shortened by 1 base and J by 10 bases, with 5 bases between the two germline ends. The germline CDR1 and CDR2 sequences are SGHTA and FQGNSA. The CDR3 length is 11 residues.